Shown below are 17 T cell receptor beta chains from a single sample sequenced in a study of PD-L1 blockade in urothelial cancer. The table came from immunoSEQ multiplex PCR; TCRdb's copy has only in-frame clones and leaves some out. The sample has some 41,000 clones; 88% are singletons. The source was PBMCs, collected around atezolizumab (anti-PD-L1) treatment. The receptors were sampled from a woman aged 55-75 years with urothelial cancer.

This clone was picked up a small number of times. This chain uses TRBV19 with TRBJ2-2; D is possibly TRBD1 (5 bases). The V end lost 4 bases, the J end lost 1 base, and 10 bases lay between the germline ends. This CDR3 is 15 amino acids long. The germline V gene has CDR1 LNHDA and CDR2 SQIVND (reference sequence). In DNA, the CDR3 is TGTGCCAGTAGTAACCCGGACAAGAACACCGGGGAGCTGTTTTTT. It codes for CASSNPDKNTGELFF.

This chain connects TRBV4-3 to TRBJ2-3, with 9 bases that match TRBD2. Trimming removed 1 base from V and 6 bases from J; junction bases left unmatched: 8. Germline CDR1 reads LGHNA; CDR2 reads YSLEER. The CDR3 sequence is 16 residues long. As DNA, the CDR3 is TGCGCCAGCAGCCAAGGCGCTGGCGGGGGGGCGGATACGCAGTATTTT. This gives the protein CASSQGAGGGADTQYF.

This rearrangement joins TRBV6-1 to TRBJ2-3, with 7 bases identical to TRBD1. The CDR3 totals 14 residues. CDR1 MNHNS and CDR2 SASEGT come from the germline V gene. The junction had 7 bases not matched to a gene; V was cut back by 5 bases and J by 5 bases. The CDR3 DNA sequence: TGTGCCAGCAGTCGGGCAGGGGGTAAAGATACGCAGTATTTT. This encodes CASSRAGGKDTQYF.

This clone came up once. The chain carries TRBV19 and TRBJ1-1, with 9 bases identical to TRBD1. Germline V CDR1 and CDR2: LNHDA, SQIVND (reference sequence). The trim removed 5 bases at V and 5 bases at J, leaving 6 bases unmatched. CDR3 length equals 14 residues. For the CDR3, the DNA is TGTGCCAGTAGTTGGGGACAGGGACAGACTGAAGCTTTCTTT. Amino acid sequence: CASSWGQGQTEAFF. Complete variable domain (other parts from reference TRBV19 and TRBJ1-1): DGGITQSPKYLFRKEGQNVTLSCEQNLNHDAMYWYRQDPGQGLRLIYYSQIVNDFQKGDIAEGYSVSREKKESFPLTVTSAQKNPTAFYLCASSWGQGQTEAFFGQGTRLTVV.

The chain's CDR3 is CASSEMGAGERLEQYF. The CDR3 nucleotides read TGTGCCAGCAGCGAGATGGGCGCGGGAGAACGGCTCGAGCAGTACTTC. This chain links TRBV28 with TRBJ2-7; 7 positions agree with TRBD2. The CDR3 has 16 residues. Trimming removed 6 bases from V and 6 bases from J; junction bases left unmatched: 17. Germline V gene sequence: CDR1 MDHEN, CDR2 SYDVKM.

This clone was counted only a few times. The chain combines TRBV9 with TRBJ2-7; 8 bases map to TRBD2. The CDR3 covers 14 residues. The V gene end was trimmed by 0 bases and the J gene end by 4 bases; junction bases not matched to a gene: 3. Germline V gene sequence: CDR1 SGDLS, CDR2 YYNGEE. CDR3 nucleotide sequence: TGTGCCAGCAGCGTAGGGGGACTAGATTACGAGCAGTACTTC. Translated, it gives CASSVGGLDYEQYF.

This chain joins TRBV28 and TRBJ2-7; tentative D call: TRBD2 (6 bases). The length of the CDR3 is 14 residues. The V gene's germline CDR1 is MDHEN and CDR2 SYDVKM. The V gene lost 5 bases and the J gene lost 7 bases, with 18 bases spanning the gap. CDR3 DNA sequence: TGTGCCAGCAGTCTCCTCAGCCAGGGAGGAGAGCAGTACTTC. This codes for CASSLLSQGGEQYF.

The rearrangement uses TRBV5-1 and TRBJ1-4; D ambiguous. CDR1 and CDR2 (germline): SGHRS, YFSETQ. Trimming left V 0 bases short and J 2 bases short, with 5 bases between. The CDR3 extends over 14 amino acids. In DNA form, the CDR3 reads TGCGCCAGCAGCTTGGGGGCCACTAATGAAAAACTGTTTTTT. This encodes CASSLGATNEKLFF.

The chain combines TRBV20-1 with TRBJ2-3; the D is unclear. Germline CDR1 DFQATT, CDR2 SNEGSKA (reference sequence). This CDR3 has 11 amino acids. V was pared by 3 bases and J by 6 bases, with 7 bases between. CDR3 bases: TGCAGTGCTAGCCCTCAGGATACGCAGTATTTT. Protein product: CSASPQDTQYF.

The chain recombines TRBV28 with TRBJ2-5; no clear D gene. The CDR3 length is 13 residues. The germline CDR1 and CDR2 sequences are MDHEN and SYDVKM. Between the trimmed V and J ends, which lost 1 base and 3 bases, there was a span of 6 bases. The chain's CDR3 is CASSLYEEETQYF. The CDR3, as DNA: TGTGCCAGCAGTTTATACGAGGAAGAGACCCAGTACTTC.

The chain couples TRBV4-3 to TRBJ2-2, with a possible D match to TRBD2 (8 bases). The CDR3 is 17 residues long. CDR1 and CDR2 from the germline V gene are LGHNA and YSLEER. V was cut by 0 bases and J by 6 bases, with 17 bases left in between. CDR3 residues: CASSQDREGAMAGELFF. For the CDR3, the DNA is TGCGCCAGCAGCCAAGATCGGGAGGGGGCGATGGCCGGGGAGCTGTTTTTT.

The gene calls are TRBV10-3 and TRBJ1-5, with TRBD1 as a possible D gene (6 bases). Deletions cut 3 bases from V and 6 bases from J, with 18 bases between. CDR3 length: 16 residues. Germline values: CDR1 ENHRY, CDR2 SYGVKD. Written as DNA, the CDR3 is TGTGCCATCAGTGACCCCCCAGGGGTAGGAAGTCAGCCCCAGCATTTT. This encodes CAISDPPGVGSQPQHF.

There are a few counts of this clone. The chain is built from TRBV19 and TRBJ2-7; maybe TRBD1 (6 bases). Germline V CDR1 and CDR2: LNHDA, SQIVND (reference sequence). V was clipped by 3 bases and J by 3 bases, with 15 bases between them. The CDR3 has 15 amino acids. CDR3 protein: CASSIRGVRGYEQYF. The CDR3 nucleotides read TGTGCCAGTAGTATTCGAGGGGTCAGGGGCTACGAGCAGTACTTC. The whole variable domain, remainder taken from reference TRBV19 and TRBJ2-7, is DGGITQSPKYLFRKEGQNVTLSCEQNLNHDAMYWYRQDPGQGLRLIYYSQIVNDFQKGDIAEGYSVSREKKESFPLTVTSAQKNPTAFYLCASSIRGVRGYEQYFGPGTRLTVT.

The J gene is TRBJ1-1, the V gene TRBV4-3, with TRBD1 as a possible D gene (5 bases). CDR1 LGHNA and CDR2 YSLEER come from the germline V gene. Trimming took off 0 bases at V and 2 bases at J, with 7 bases between the two ends. This CDR3 spans 14 amino acids. The CDR3 loop is CASSQEGGNTEAFF. The CDR3, as DNA: TGCGCCAGCAGCCAAGAGGGGGGTAACACTGAAGCTTTCTTT.

The chain joins TRBV19 to TRBJ1-1; 9 bases are a match to TRBD1. Germline V CDR1 and CDR2: LNHDA, SQIVND (reference sequence). The CDR3 has 15 amino acids. J gave up 1 base and V 4 bases, and 4 bases lay outside the gene matches. The DNA for the CDR3 is TGTGCCAGTAGTACTTCGGACAGGGGGAACACTGAAGCTTTCTTT. It codes for CASSTSDRGNTEAFF.

A single count supports this clone. The chain employs TRBV4-3 and TRBJ1-5, with no clear D. This CDR3 region has 13 residues. V gave up 0 bases and J gave up 5 bases, with 5 bases separating them. Germline assignment: CDR1 LGHNA and CDR2 YSLEER. Written as DNA, the CDR3 is TGCGCCAGCAGCCAAGATGGAGATCAGCCCCAGCATTTT. It translates to CASSQDGDQPQHF.

The CDR3 nucleotides read TGTGCCAGCAGCTTAGATGGTAGCGGGAGGGCCGTCACAGATACGCAGTATTTT. It codes for CASSLDGSGRAVTDTQYF. This sequence joins TRBV7-2 and TRBJ2-3; 11 bases agree with TRBD2. Germline V lookup: CDR1 SGHTA, CDR2 FQGNSA. The CDR3 totals 18 residues. Unmatched junction bases numbered 8, after V lost 1 base and J lost 2 bases.